A single sample gave rise to the 2 T cell receptor beta chains below, sequenced in a study of a mutant IDH1 vaccine in newly diagnosed glioma. These receptors have no identified antigens. The table came from immunoSEQ multiplex PCR; TCRdb's copy has only in-frame clones and leaves some out. The sample gives around 30,000 clones, approximately 89% of which show up once; 2.2% is in the top ten. The time point is: week 47, end of study. With topical imiquimod, each dose of the vaccine consisted of 300 ug of mutant IDH1 20-mer peptide. Material: PBMCs, obtained from a glioma patient whose treatment included an IDH1 peptide vaccine. Receptors originate from a man in his forties or fifties with glioma.

This rearrangement joins TRBV19 to TRBJ2-7; either TRBD1 or TRBD2 may supply D (5 bases each). The CDR3 is 16 residues long. Trimming pared 6 bases from V and 1 base from J, leaving 19 bases between. Germline V gene sequence: CDR1 LNHDA, CDR2 SQIVND (reference sequence). The CDR3 loop reads CASSGPGLGGSYEQYF. CDR3 coding DNA: TGTGCCAGTAGCGGGCCAGGACTTGGGGGATCCTACGAGCAGTACTTC.

The chain uses TRBV21-1 and TRBJ2-2. TRBV21-1 is a documented pseudogene. CDR3 size: 17 residues. In DNA form, the CDR3 reads TGTGCCAGCAGACGTAGGGCAGGGAGACCGAACACCGGGGAGCTGTTTTTT. Translating gives CASRRRAGRPNTGELFF.